This T cell receptor (beta chain) emerged from a study of shared clonotypes between healthy human individuals. At the level of the study: The study enrolled a couple of women and a few men aged 18 to 49.

It was CD45RO-negative cells, positively selected for CCR7, that made up naive CD8 cells, with terminally differentiated effector memory CD45RA+ cells excluded. The repertoire was sequenced with immunoSEQ multiplex PCR; TCRdb's copy has only in-frame clones and lacks some. This table has about 2 million clones, about 94% appearing once. The sample comprised naive CD8+ T cells sorted from blood. The receptor was derived from a man in his late teens or twenties in good health.

The chain's CDR3 is CASSTTGASQPQHF. CDR3 sequence (DNA): TGTGCCAGTAGTACAACAGGGGCAAGTCAGCCCCAGCATTTT. V gene TRBV25-1 combines with J gene TRBJ1-5, with 7 bases that match TRBD1. Germline assignment: CDR1 MGHDK and CDR2 SYGVNS. The CDR3 loop spans 14 amino acids. V was clipped by 9 bases and J by 6 bases; unmatched bases: 11.